A selection of T cell receptor beta chains follows, all from one sample in a study of cytomegalovirus exposure and HLA in healthy donors. Only in-frame clones appear in the TCRdb table, and some are missing; sequencing was by immunoSEQ multiplex PCR. The sample contains about 150,000 clones, around 81% of which appear only once. Sequencing used PBMCs. The receptors here all came from a woman aged 40 to 55 in good health and CMV-seropositive. CDR3s leave out the opening cysteine and the closing phenylalanine or tryptophan. The order of the fields is CDR3 length, V gene, J gene, CDR3 protein.

length: 11; V: TRBV10-3; J: TRBJ2-3; CDR3: AIATSEADTQY
length: 12; V: TRBV12-5; J: TRBJ2-7; CDR3: ASGRDRGAYEQY
length: 14; V: TRBV5-4; J: TRBJ2-3; CDR3: ASSLGVAGGPDTQY
length: 14; V: TRBV4-1; J: TRBJ1-4; CDR3: ASSRSLGATNEKLF
length: 13; V: TRBV27; J: TRBJ2-5; CDR3: ASSLGSPPRETQY
length: 16; V: TRBV11-2; J: TRBJ2-7; CDR3: ASSRGTSGLGSNYEQY
length: 13; V: TRBV28; J: TRBJ2-7; CDR3: ASSDFAGGTYEQY
length: 14; V: TRBV5-1; J: TRBJ2-2; CDR3: ASSLLRGRNTGELF
length: 13; V: TRBV6-6; J: TRBJ2-7; CDR3: ASSYSRDRSYEQY
length: 13; V: TRBV30; J: TRBJ2-1; CDR3: AWSVQGPDVDEQF
length: 11; V: TRBV5-4; J: TRBJ2-2; CDR3: ASRLTGSGELF
length: 13; V: TRBV5-1; J: TRBJ1-3; CDR3: ASSGGQFSGNTIY
length: 16; V: TRBV7-8; J: TRBJ2-7; CDR3: ASSLLGASGSYIREQY
length: 13; V: TRBV30; J: TRBJ2-6; CDR3: AWGTGGGGANVLT
length: 12; V: TRBV5-1; J: TRBJ2-2; CDR3: ASKREASTGELF
length: 12; V: TRBV6-4; J: TRBJ1-5; CDR3: ASSATGGNQPQH
length: 10; V: TRBV11-2; J: TRBJ2-5; CDR3: ASSPGRETQY
length: 12; V: TRBV11-2; J: TRBJ2-1; CDR3: ASSIRAGVGEQF
length: 14; V: TRBV18; J: TRBJ2-7; CDR3: ASSPGYREMSYEQY
length: 10; V: TRBV27; J: TRBJ1-1; CDR3: ASGDSATEAF
length: 10; V: TRBV29-1; J: TRBJ2-2; CDR3: SVGHFGGELF
length: 11; V: TRBV7-8; J: TRBJ2-1; CDR3: ASSLGRATEQF
length: 11; V: TRBV6-5; J: TRBJ1-1; CDR3: ASRSGQVYEAF
length: 12; V: TRBV5-4; J: TRBJ2-3; CDR3: ASSFSGSTDTQY
length: 15; V: TRBV7-2; J: TRBJ1-1; CDR3: ASRARTRGIMNTEAF
length: 11; V: TRBV6-5; J: TRBJ1-4; CDR3: ASRRGGNEKLF
length: 12; V: TRBV4-2; J: TRBJ2-7; CDR3: ASSEGAGPYEQY
length: 13; V: TRBV5-1; J: TRBJ1-1; CDR3: ASSLDNRVSTEAF
length: 13; V: TRBV7-3; J: TRBJ2-1; CDR3: ASSWADRGYNEQF
length: 13; V: TRBV19; J: TRBJ1-5; CDR3: ASRTGGGGNQPQH
length: 15; V: TRBV28; J: TRBJ1-3; CDR3: ASSLWVEQGEENTIY
length: 13; V: TRBV18; J: TRBJ2-5; CDR3: ASSPPLRAQETQY
length: 10; V: TRBV2; J: TRBJ1-5; CDR3: ASWSSGQPQH
length: 15; V: TRBV18; J: TRBJ2-3; CDR3: ASSPNQQGGGTDTQY
length: 11; V: TRBV5-8; J: TRBJ2-7; CDR3: ASSFGQPYEQY
length: 10; V: TRBV10-1; J: TRBJ2-2; CDR3: AKTSGCGELF
length: 14; V: TRBV9; J: TRBJ2-5; CDR3: ASSPRTSSKLETQY
length: 16; V: TRBV5-4; J: TRBJ2-3; CDR3: ASSLGLAGGRGTDTQY
length: 12; V: TRBV9; J: TRBJ2-1; CDR3: ASSVGGGFLEQF
length: 14; V: TRBV5-1; J: TRBJ2-2; CDR3: ASSPEGALNTGELF
length: 12; V: TRBV6-1; J: TRBJ1-1; CDR3: ASSSSGTLYEAF
length: 13; V: TRBV5-1; J: TRBJ2-1; CDR3: ASSLGTSGYNEQF
length: 13; V: TRBV6-1; J: TRBJ1-5; CDR3: ASSEVGGVNQPQH
length: 12; V: TRBV10-2; J: TRBJ2-7; CDR3: ASRTSGSAYEQY
length: 12; V: TRBV9; J: TRBJ2-7; CDR3: ASSALAGGYEQY
length: 11; V: TRBV2; J: TRBJ1-2; CDR3: AWAGGEDYGYT
length: 14; V: TRBV15; J: TRBJ2-6; CDR3: ATSRVGHSGANVLT
length: 16; V: TRBV7-8; J: TRBJ1-5; CDR3: ASSLRTGGSLGIQPQH
length: 14; V: TRBV6-6; J: TRBJ2-7; CDR3: ASSLSTGTGGVGQY
length: 11; V: TRBV18; J: TRBJ1-1; CDR3: ASSHPTGIEAF
length: 13; V: TRBV11-2; J: TRBJ1-4; CDR3: ASSLGGQYNEKLF
length: 11; V: TRBV7-3; J: TRBJ1-1; CDR3: ASSRLQGTEAF
length: 16; V: TRBV13; J: TRBJ2-1; CDR3: ASSLRTSGRSSYNEQF